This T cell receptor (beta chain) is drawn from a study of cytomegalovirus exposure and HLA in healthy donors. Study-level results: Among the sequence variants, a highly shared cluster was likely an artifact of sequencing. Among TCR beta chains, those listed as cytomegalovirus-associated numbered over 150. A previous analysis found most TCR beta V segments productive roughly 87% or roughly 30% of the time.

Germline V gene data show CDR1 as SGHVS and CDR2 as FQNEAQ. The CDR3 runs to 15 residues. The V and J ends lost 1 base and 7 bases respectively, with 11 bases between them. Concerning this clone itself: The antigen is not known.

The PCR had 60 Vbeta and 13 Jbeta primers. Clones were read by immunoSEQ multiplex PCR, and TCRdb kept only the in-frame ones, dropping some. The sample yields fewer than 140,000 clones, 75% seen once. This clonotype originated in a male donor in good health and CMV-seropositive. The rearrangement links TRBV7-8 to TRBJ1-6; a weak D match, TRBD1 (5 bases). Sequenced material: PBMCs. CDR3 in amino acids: CASSLVSRGNSPLHF. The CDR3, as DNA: TGTGCCAGCAGCTTAGTTAGCCGGGGGAATTCACCCCTCCACTTT.